The present T cell receptor beta chain was sequenced within a study of blood T cell repertoires in COVID-19. Study information: Material from acute and convalescent COVID-19 was sourced from the United States, Italy and Spain. T cells, B-cell-depleted T cells, or PBMCs supplied cDNA or gDNA.

The CDR3 is made up of 14 amino acids. The V and J ends lost 5 bases and 5 bases respectively, with 12 bases between them. Germline values: CDR1 SEHNR, CDR2 FQNEAQ (reference sequence). This clone appeared once. Methods used by the authors: Counts of nucleated cells, estimated from reference gene primer amplification, were obtained. Data came from immunoSEQ multiplex PCR; TCRdb stores just in-frame clones and leaves some out. That table is the source of V, J and clone size, and D and trimming were worked out from the DNA. Of around 81,000 clones in the sample, around 88% are singletons; the top ten hold approximately 4.4%.

Input material: peripheral blood. V gene TRBV7-9 combines with J gene TRBJ2-2, with a possible D match to TRBD2 (5 bases). This clonotype was obtained from a woman of 80 years or more with acute or convalescent COVID-19. The CDR3 DNA sequence: TGTGCCAGCAGCCCGGGATACCGGACCGGGGAGCTGTTTTTT. This sequence encodes CASSPGYRTGELFF.